This is a list of T cell receptor beta chains from one sample in a study of blood T cell repertoires in COVID-19. TCRdb's table, derived via immunoSEQ multiplex PCR, lists solely in-frame clones and lacks some. This sample carries about 500,000 clones, around 87% of them seen once, and the ten largest clones take roughly 0.7%. Sequencing used PBMCs or T cells enriched from blood (not recorded which). The receptors were sampled from a woman aged 18 to 35 who had recovered from COVID-19. The CDR3 runs from the conserved cysteine through the conserved F or W. The D gene is left open where the match is weak. Clone size, where shown, is once, few, many, or a class for clones that have expanded.

v_gene: TRBV2; j_gene: TRBJ2-3; d_gene: TRBD1; abundance: .; CDR3nt: TGTGCCAGCAGAGGGGACAGCTACCGCACAGATACGCAGTATTTT; CDR3aa: CASRGDSYRTDTQYF
v_gene: TRBV5-1; j_gene: TRBJ2-3; d_gene: .; abundance: .; CDR3nt: TGCGCCAGCAGCTTCTCGGGTGGGGATACGCAGTATTTT; CDR3aa: CASSFSGGDTQYF
v_gene: TRBV10-3; j_gene: TRBJ1-4; d_gene: .; abundance: .; CDR3nt: TGTGCCATCAGTGCGGGAGAGGAAAAACTGTTTTTT; CDR3aa: CAISAGEEKLFF
v_gene: TRBV19; j_gene: TRBJ2-1; d_gene: TRBD1; abundance: .; CDR3nt: TGTGCCAGTAGGAGGACAGGGGAGGAAAATGAGCAGTTCTTC; CDR3aa: CASRRTGEENEQFF
v_gene: TRBV6-1; j_gene: TRBJ2-1; d_gene: TRBD1; abundance: .; CDR3nt: TGTGCCAGCAGTGAAGCAGGACAGGGGGCCTACAATGAGCAGTTCTTC; CDR3aa: CASSEAGQGAYNEQFF
v_gene: TRBV6-5; j_gene: TRBJ1-1; d_gene: .; abundance: .; CDR3nt: TGTGCCAGCACCGACCGACTATTTATGAACACTGAAGCTTTCTTT; CDR3aa: CASTDRLFMNTEAFF
v_gene: TRBV6-4; j_gene: TRBJ1-1; d_gene: .; abundance: .; CDR3nt: TGTGCCAGCAGCATATTGAAGGGGACTGAAGCTTTCTTT; CDR3aa: CASSILKGTEAFF
v_gene: TRBV7-2; j_gene: TRBJ2-2; d_gene: .; abundance: .; CDR3nt: TGTGCCAGCAGCTTAGCGCCCGGGGGGGAGCTGTTTTTT; CDR3aa: CASSLAPGGELFF
v_gene: TRBV3-1/TRBV3-2; j_gene: TRBJ1-2; d_gene: .; abundance: once; CDR3nt: TGTGCCAGCAGCTACGACAGGCTAGGCGGCTACACCTTC; CDR3aa: CASSYDRLGGYTF
v_gene: TRBV28; j_gene: TRBJ1-3; d_gene: .; abundance: once; CDR3nt: TGTGCCAGCAGAGAGACAGCGAGGAGCTCTGGAAACACCATATATTTT; CDR3aa: CASRETARSSGNTIYF
v_gene: TRBV5-1; j_gene: TRBJ2-5; d_gene: TRBD1; abundance: .; CDR3nt: TGCGCCAGCAGTTCCCTCGGGGACAGGGTGGGAGAGACCCAGTACTTC; CDR3aa: CASSSLGDRVGETQYF